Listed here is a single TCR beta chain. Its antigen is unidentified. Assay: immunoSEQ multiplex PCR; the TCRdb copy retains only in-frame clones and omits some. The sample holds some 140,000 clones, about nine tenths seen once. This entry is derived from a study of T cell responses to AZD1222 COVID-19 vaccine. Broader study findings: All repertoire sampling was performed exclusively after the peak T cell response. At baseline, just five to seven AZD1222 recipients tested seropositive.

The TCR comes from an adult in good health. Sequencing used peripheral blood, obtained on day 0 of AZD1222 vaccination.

The CDR3 here is CAWTRSGSRQFF. In DNA form, the CDR3 reads TGTGCCTGGACCAGGTCCGGGAGTCGGCAGTTCTTC. This rearrangement joins TRBV30 to TRBJ2-1; perhaps TRBD2 as D (6 bases). V was trimmed by 4 bases and J by 12 bases, leaving 16 bases between them. The germline V gene encodes CDR1 GTSNPN and CDR2 SVGIG (reference sequence). This CDR3 contains 12 residues.